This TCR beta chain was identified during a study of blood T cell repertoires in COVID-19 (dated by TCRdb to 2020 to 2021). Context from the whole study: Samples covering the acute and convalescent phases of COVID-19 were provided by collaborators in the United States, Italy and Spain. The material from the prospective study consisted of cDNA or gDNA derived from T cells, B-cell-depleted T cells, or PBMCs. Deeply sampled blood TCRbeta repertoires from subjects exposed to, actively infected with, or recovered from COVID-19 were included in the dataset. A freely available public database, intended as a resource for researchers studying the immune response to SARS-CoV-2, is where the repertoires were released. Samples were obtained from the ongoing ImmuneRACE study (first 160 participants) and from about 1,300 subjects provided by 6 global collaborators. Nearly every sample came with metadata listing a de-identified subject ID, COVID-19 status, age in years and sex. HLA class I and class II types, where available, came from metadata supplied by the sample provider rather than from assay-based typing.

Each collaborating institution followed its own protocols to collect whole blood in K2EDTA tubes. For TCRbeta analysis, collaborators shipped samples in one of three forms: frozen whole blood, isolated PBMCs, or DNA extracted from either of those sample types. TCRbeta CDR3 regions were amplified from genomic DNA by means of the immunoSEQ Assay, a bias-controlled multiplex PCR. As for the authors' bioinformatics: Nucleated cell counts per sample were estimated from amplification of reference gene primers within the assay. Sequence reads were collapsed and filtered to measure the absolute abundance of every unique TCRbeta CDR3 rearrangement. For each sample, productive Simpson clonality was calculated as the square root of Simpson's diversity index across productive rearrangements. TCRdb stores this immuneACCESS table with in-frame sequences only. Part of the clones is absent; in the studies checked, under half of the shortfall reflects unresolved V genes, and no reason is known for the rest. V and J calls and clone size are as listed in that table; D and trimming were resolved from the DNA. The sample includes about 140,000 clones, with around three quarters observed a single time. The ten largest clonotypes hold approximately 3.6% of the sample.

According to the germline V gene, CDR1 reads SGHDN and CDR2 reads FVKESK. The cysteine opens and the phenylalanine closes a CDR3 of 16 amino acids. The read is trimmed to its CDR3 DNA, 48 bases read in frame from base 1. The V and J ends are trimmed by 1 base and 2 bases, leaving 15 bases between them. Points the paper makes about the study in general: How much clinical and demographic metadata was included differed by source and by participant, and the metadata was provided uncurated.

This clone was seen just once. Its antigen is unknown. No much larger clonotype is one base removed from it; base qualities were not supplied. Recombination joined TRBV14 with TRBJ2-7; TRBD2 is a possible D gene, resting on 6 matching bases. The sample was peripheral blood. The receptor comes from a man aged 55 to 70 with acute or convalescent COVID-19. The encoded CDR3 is CASSQGRRAGTYEQYF. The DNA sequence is TGTGCCAGCAGCCAAGGTAGAAGGGCGGGGACCTACGAGCAGTACTTC.